This record concerns one T cell receptor beta chain sequence. Its cognate antigen is unknown. These data come from a study of chemoradiotherapy in HPV16-positive cancers. Study outcomes and limitations: Better recurrence-free survival went with HPV-responsive T-cell expansion in HPV16-positive patients.

The method was immunoSEQ multiplex PCR; TCRdb's version includes in-frame clones alone and lacks a portion of them. The table shows tens of thousands of clones, with around nine tenths occurring only once. CDR3 length: 18 residues. Germline V gene data show CDR1 as MGHRA and CDR2 as YSYEKL. V lost 1 base and J lost 3, with 16 bases in between. The input for sequencing was blood, taken from a patient who underwent chemoradiotherapy. J is TRBJ2-6 and V is TRBV4-1; D is perhaps TRBD1 or TRBD2 (5 bases each). This TCR was sampled from a human donor with HPV-associated anogenital cancer. Here the CDR3 reads CASSQGDLGALGANVLTF. Here the CDR3 DNA reads TGCGCCAGCAGCCAAGGGGATCTCGGGGCGCTTGGGGCCAACGTCCTGACTTTC.